This T cell receptor (beta chain) is drawn from a study of T-cell reconstitution after alpha-beta-depleted transplantation in children. This clonotype was counted a few times. CDR1 and CDR2 (germline): MGHRA, YSYEKL. The CDR3 has 14 residues. Between the trimmed V and J ends, which lost 1 base and 2 bases, there was a span of 9 bases. Unique molecular identifiers featured in how the TCRbeta library was prepared. TCRdb independently ran MiXCR on the PCR reads; one entry per CDR3 protein. This repertoire shows 75,000 to 80,000 distinct CDR3 sequences, 15% to 20% found once; its top ten account for about 54%.

This TCR derives from a male patient aged 2 to 10 who had a stem cell transplant for acute lymphoblastic leukemia, so the T cells may come from the graft donor. This rearrangement joins TRBV4-1 to TRBJ2-7, with unresolved D. Sequencing used PBMCs, mostly from graft donor cells, obtained 360 days after TCRalphabeta/CD19-depleted stem cell transplant. DNA for the CDR3: TGCGCCAGCAGCCAAGTTCACAGACCCTACGAGCAGTACTTC. Protein sequence: CASSQVHRPYEQYF.